The clone carrying this T cell receptor (beta chain) was detected many times. Its antigen remains unknown. The data stem from a study of identical twins. Study-level findings and limits: An excess of low generation probability was shown by twin-shared out-of-frame alpha sequences.

TCRdb analysed the 5' RACE reads with MiXCR anew, one entry per CDR3 protein. The table lists 450,000 or so distinct CDR3 sequences, 20% to 25% of them singletons, with over 2.5% in the top ten. The germline V gene has CDR1 SGHTA and CDR2 FQGNSA. The V end lost 1 base, the J end lost 7 bases, and 10 bases lay between the germline ends. The CDR3 is 13 amino acids. This same sample was also taken into another study, of T cells expressing NK-cell markers.

Sequenced material: CD4+ T cells sorted from blood. The TCR comes from a woman aged 18-35 years in good health. The chain carries TRBV7-2 and TRBJ1-2, with a weak D call TRBD1 (6 bases). The CDR3, as DNA: TGTGCCAGCAGCTTAGTGAAAGGGGGTGGCTACACCTTC. This encodes CASSLVKGGGYTF.